The next 21 T cell receptor beta chains were all read from a single sample in a study of T cell clonotyping in hematopoietic cell transplantation (dated by TCRdb to about 2021). Library method: the immunoSEQ multiplex PCR assay. The table was pulled from immuneACCESS by TCRdb, which kept in-frame rearrangements only. Such tables lose some clones; where checked, under half of the loss comes from unresolved V genes, and the rest has no known cause. The table for this sample lists roughly 17,000 clones; 80% to 95% of them were counted only once. The leading ten clones occupy about 5.4% of the sample. Sequenced material: peripheral blood mononuclear cells. Receptors were obtained from a man aged 35-49 years in good health. Some clones in this sample may be carry-over from other donors' samples.

The chain combines TRBV11-2 with TRBJ2-2; TRBD1 is a possible D gene (6 bases). V was shortened by 1 base and J by 1 base, with 13 bases between the two germline ends. The CDR3 sequence is 17 residues long. Germline V gene sequence: CDR1 SGHAT, CDR2 FQNNGV. The CDR3 DNA is TGTGCCAGCAGCTTAGGGGAGAGACAGGAGAACACCGGGGAGCTGTTTTTT. This encodes CASSLGERQENTGELFF.

The chain employs TRBV6-6 and TRBJ1-1; D remains unclear. The germline gives CDR1 MNHNY, CDR2 SVGAGI (reference sequence). The CDR3 has 15 residues. V lost 0 bases and J lost 3, with 11 bases in between. For the CDR3, the DNA is TGTGCCAGCAGTTACTCGGACCCTATATACACTGAAGCTTTCTTT. Translation: CASSYSDPIYTEAFF.

V gene TRBV30 combines with J gene TRBJ1-1, with D possibly TRBD1 on 5 matching bases. Germline V CDR1 and CDR2: GTSNPN, SVGIG (reference sequence). V shed 0 bases and J shed 0 bases, with 8 bases lying between them. CDR3 size: 14 residues. CDR3 nucleotide sequence: TGTGCCTGGAGTGTACGGGGGTTGAACACTGAAGCTTTCTTT. Amino acids: CAWSVRGLNTEAFF.

V and J are TRBV14 and TRBJ1-5, with D perhaps TRBD1 (6 bases). CDR3 length: 14 residues. Germline V gene lookup returns CDR1 SGHDN and CDR2 FVKESK. V dropped 4 bases and J dropped 6 bases, with 13 bases sitting between them. The DNA of the CDR3 is TGTGCCAGCAGCCCTAACAGGGTTACTCAGCCCCAGCATTTT. Residues: CASSPNRVTQPQHF.

This rearrangement joins TRBV30 to TRBJ2-5, with TRBD2 matching 10 bases. The germline CDR1 and CDR2 sequences are GTSNPN and SVGIG (reference sequence). Trimming took 2 bases from V and 4 from J; bases not matched to a gene: 10. The CDR3 has 16 amino acids. CDR3 nucleotides: TGTGCCTGGAGTCCCCCACTAGCGGGGAAGAGAGAGACCCAGTACTTC. Amino acids: CAWSPPLAGKRETQYF.

The V gene is TRBV29-1, the J gene TRBJ1-1; D ambiguous. This CDR3 has 17 amino acids. V was trimmed by 6 bases and J by 0 bases, leaving 23 bases between them. CDR1 and CDR2 from the germline V gene are SQVTM and ANQGSEA. Here the CDR3 DNA reads TGCAGCGTAGTGGAATCGGGAGGGCGTCGGGTGAACACTGAAGCTTTCTTT. Amino acid sequence: CSVVESGGRRVNTEAFF.

V and J are TRBV10-3 and TRBJ2-5, with D tentatively TRBD1 (5 bases). The V end lost 0 bases, the J end lost 2 bases, and 7 bases lay between the germline ends. This CDR3 has 14 amino acids. Germline loops: CDR1 ENHRY, CDR2 SYGVKD. The CDR3 reads CAISESSGQETQYF. In nucleotides, the CDR3 is TGTGCCATCAGTGAGTCATCAGGGCAAGAGACCCAGTACTTC.

The sample holds one count of this clone. The chain recombines TRBV5-6 with TRBJ1-2; 7 bases fit TRBD1. V lost 4 bases, J lost 7 bases, and 13 bases stayed unmatched. Germline CDR1 reads SGHDT; CDR2 reads YYEEEE. The CDR3 spans 15 residues. Written as DNA, the CDR3 is TGTGCCAGCAGCCCCAGGGGGACGTTTACTGCTGGCTACACCTTC. Its translation: CASSPRGTFTAGYTF.

The chain recombines TRBV15 with TRBJ2-1; D is uncertain. CDR1 LNHNV and CDR2 YYDKDF come from the germline V gene (reference sequence). This CDR3 has 15 amino acids. V lost 0 bases to trimming and J lost 7 bases, with 13 bases between them. CDR3: CATSREQSGINEQFF. The CDR3 DNA sequence: TGTGCCACCAGCAGAGAGCAGAGTGGGATTAATGAGCAGTTCTTC.

The chain links TRBV10-2 to TRBJ1-2; 7 positions match TRBD1. This CDR3 is built from 16 residues. Per the germline V gene, CDR1 is WSHSY and CDR2 is SAAADI. The V gene end was trimmed by 0 bases and the J gene end by 2 bases; junction bases not matched to a gene: 6. The DNA for the CDR3 is TGCGCCAGCAGTGAGTCTAAGACAGGGCCGAACTATGGCTACACCTTC. Translation gives CASSESKTGPNYGYTF.

To note about this clone: This sample includes further DNA sequences coding for the same CDR3. The CDR3 here is CASSLAGSYEQYF. CDR3 DNA sequence: TGTGCCAGCAGCTTAGCAGGGTCCTACGAGCAGTACTTC. The chain is built from TRBV7-9 and TRBJ2-7; D remains ambiguous. The germline V and J ends were trimmed by 0 bases and 1 base, with 4 bases remaining between them. Germline lookup yields CDR1 SEHNR and CDR2 FQNEAQ (reference sequence). This CDR3 comprises 13 residues.

CDR3 sequence (DNA): TGTGCCAGCAGCCTCCAGGAAGGGGAGCTGTTTTTT. Its translation: CASSLQEGELFF. The chain couples TRBV7-6 to TRBJ2-2; D unresolved. The V end was cut by 5 bases, the J end by 8 bases, with 9 bases between. CDR3 length equals 12 residues. Germline V gene data show CDR1 as SGHVS and CDR2 as FNYEAQ.

This rearrangement joins TRBV30 to TRBJ2-7; a weak D match, TRBD2 (5 bases). Trimming took off 5 bases at V and 3 bases at J, with 14 bases between the two ends. From germline, CDR1 is GTSNPN and CDR2 SVGIG (reference sequence). This CDR3 region has 13 residues. CDR3 in amino acids: CAWSSGSRYEQYF. CDR3 DNA: TGTGCCTGGTCATCTGGGAGCCGCTACGAGCAGTACTTC.

The V and J genes are TRBV30 and TRBJ1-5; D unclear. Germline V gene sequence: CDR1 GTSNPN, CDR2 SVGIG (reference sequence). The CDR3 runs to 14 residues. Trimming stripped 0 bases from V and 0 bases from J, with 6 bases between. The chain's CDR3 is CAWSVGSSNQPQHF. The CDR3 DNA reads as TGTGCCTGGAGTGTAGGCAGTAGCAATCAGCCCCAGCATTTT.

The chain employs TRBV5-4 and TRBJ2-1, with 8 bases lining up with TRBD2. The CDR3 has 14 amino acids. Germline CDR1 SGHNT, CDR2 YYREEE (reference sequence). J gave up 7 bases and V 3 bases, and 6 bases lay outside the gene matches. As DNA, the CDR3 is TGTGCCAGCAGCTACTCGGGGGGGCGGAATGAGCAGTTCTTC. Translating gives CASSYSGGRNEQFF.

The chain links TRBV28 to TRBJ1-2; D is uncertain. There are 11 residues in the CDR3. Trimming removed 6 bases from V and 5 bases from J, with 7 bases in between. Germline V lookup: CDR1 MDHEN, CDR2 SYDVKM. Here the CDR3 DNA reads TGTGCCAGCAGCACTGATTATGGCTACACCTTC. Translating gives CASSTDYGYTF.

The chain combines TRBV6-1 with TRBJ2-7; D may be TRBD1 (5 bases). CDR1 is MNHNS and CDR2 is SASEGT in the germline V gene. The ends were cut back, 5 bases at V and 1 base at J, with 12 bases in the middle. The CDR3 covers 14 residues. Here the CDR3 DNA reads TGTGCCAGCAGTCGAGACAGATCTTCCTACGAGCAGTACTTC. Translating gives CASSRDRSSYEQYF.

The V call is TRBV29-1, the J call TRBJ2-7, with 7 bases lining up with TRBD1. J lost 5 bases, V lost 7 bases, and 8 bases had no gene match. CDR1 SQVTM and CDR2 ANQGSEA come from the germline V gene. This CDR3 contains 12 residues. CDR3 region: CSAWDSEDEQYF. The CDR3 DNA sequence: TGCAGCGCCTGGGACAGCGAAGACGAGCAGTACTTC.

The chain joins TRBV11-2 to TRBJ2-3; D remains unclear. This CDR3 is built from 14 residues. Trimming stripped 0 bases from V and 2 bases from J, with 6 bases between. CDR1 and CDR2 from the germline V gene are SGHAT and FQNNGV. This CDR3 reads CASSLDRNTDTQYF. CDR3 nucleotides: TGTGCCAGCAGCTTAGACAGGAACACAGATACGCAGTATTTT.

The chain combines TRBV29-1 with TRBJ1-1; 9 nucleotides line up with TRBD1. Losses at the gene ends were 2 bases for V and 10 bases for J; bases not matched to a gene: 5. Germline loops: CDR1 SQVTM, CDR2 ANQGSEA. This CDR3 has 12 residues. The CDR3 bases are TGCAGCGTTGAATTGGGACAGGGAGTAGCTTTCTTT. Residues: CSVELGQGVAFF.

The chain links TRBV29-1 to TRBJ2-5, with 14 bases aligning to TRBD2. The CDR3 is 16 amino acids. Trimming took 6 bases from V and 2 from J; bases not matched to a gene: 8. Looked up from germline, CDR1 is SQVTM and CDR2 is ANQGSEA. In DNA form, the CDR3 reads TGCAGCGTCGCGGGACTAGCGGGAGACAAACAAGAGACCCAGTACTTC. Protein product: CSVAGLAGDKQETQYF.